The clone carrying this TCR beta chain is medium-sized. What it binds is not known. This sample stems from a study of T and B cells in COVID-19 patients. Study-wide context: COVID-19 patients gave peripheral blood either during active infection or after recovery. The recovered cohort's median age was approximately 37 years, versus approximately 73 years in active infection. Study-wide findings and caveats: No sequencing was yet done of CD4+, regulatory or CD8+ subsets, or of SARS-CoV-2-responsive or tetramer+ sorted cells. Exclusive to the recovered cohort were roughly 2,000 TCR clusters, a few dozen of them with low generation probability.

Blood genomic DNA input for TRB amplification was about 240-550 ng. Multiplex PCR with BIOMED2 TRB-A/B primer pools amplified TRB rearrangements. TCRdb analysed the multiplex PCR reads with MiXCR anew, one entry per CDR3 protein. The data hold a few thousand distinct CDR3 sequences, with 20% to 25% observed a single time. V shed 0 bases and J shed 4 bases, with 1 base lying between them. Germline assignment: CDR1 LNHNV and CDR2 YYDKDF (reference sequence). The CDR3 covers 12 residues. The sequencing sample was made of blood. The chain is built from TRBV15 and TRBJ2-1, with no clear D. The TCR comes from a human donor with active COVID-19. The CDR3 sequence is CATSREYNEQFF. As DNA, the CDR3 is TGTGCCACCAGCAGAGAGTACAATGAGCAGTTCTTC.